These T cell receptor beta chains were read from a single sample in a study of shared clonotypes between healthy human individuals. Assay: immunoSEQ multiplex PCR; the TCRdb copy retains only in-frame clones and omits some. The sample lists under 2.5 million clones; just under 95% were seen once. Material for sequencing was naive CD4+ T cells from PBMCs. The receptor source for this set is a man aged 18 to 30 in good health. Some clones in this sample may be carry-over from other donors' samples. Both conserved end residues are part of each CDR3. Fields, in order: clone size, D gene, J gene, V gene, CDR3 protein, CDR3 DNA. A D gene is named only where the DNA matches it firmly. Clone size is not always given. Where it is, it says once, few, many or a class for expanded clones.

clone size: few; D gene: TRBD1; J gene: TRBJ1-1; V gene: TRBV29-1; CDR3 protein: CSVVQGGTEAFF; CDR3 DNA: TGCAGCGTTGTACAGGGGGGGACTGAAGCTTTCTTT
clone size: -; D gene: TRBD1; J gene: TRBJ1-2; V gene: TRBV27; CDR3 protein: CASSLSRTGDGYTF; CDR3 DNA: TGTGCCAGCAGTTTAAGTCGGACAGGGGATGGCTACACCTTC
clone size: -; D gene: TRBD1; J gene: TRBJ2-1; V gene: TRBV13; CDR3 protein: CASSFRDRDVEGVYNEQFF; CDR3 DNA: TGTGCCAGCAGCTTCCGGGACAGGGACGTAGAAGGGGTCTACAATGAGCAGTTCTTC
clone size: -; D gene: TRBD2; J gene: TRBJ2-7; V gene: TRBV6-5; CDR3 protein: CASLAGTSYEQYF; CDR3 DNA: TGTGCCAGTTTAGCGGGTACCTCCTACGAGCAGTACTTC
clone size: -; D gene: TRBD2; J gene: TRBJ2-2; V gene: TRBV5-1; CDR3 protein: CASSSRAGGNTGELFF; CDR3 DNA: TGCGCCAGCAGCTCAAGAGCGGGAGGTAACACCGGGGAGCTGTTTTTT
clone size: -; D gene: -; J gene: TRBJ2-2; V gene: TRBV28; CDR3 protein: CASSRHRNTGELFF; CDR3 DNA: TGTGCCAGCAGCCGCCACAGAAACACCGGGGAGCTGTTTTTT
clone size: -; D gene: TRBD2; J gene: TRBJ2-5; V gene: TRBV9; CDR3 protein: CASSVGSAGGPGETQYF; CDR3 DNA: TGTGCCAGCAGCGTAGGCTCGGCGGGAGGGCCAGGGGAGACCCAGTACTTC
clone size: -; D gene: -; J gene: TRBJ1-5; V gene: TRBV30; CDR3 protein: CAWSPGESNQPQHF; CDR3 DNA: TGTGCCTGGAGTCCTGGGGAGTCGAATCAGCCCCAGCATTTT
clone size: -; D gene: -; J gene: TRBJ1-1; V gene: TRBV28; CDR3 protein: CASSFPGLRTEAFF; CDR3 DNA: TGTGCCAGCAGTTTTCCAGGTCTGAGGACTGAAGCTTTCTTT
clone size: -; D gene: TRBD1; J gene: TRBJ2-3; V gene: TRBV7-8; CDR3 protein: CASSRRTGVSDTQYF; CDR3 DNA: TGTGCCAGCAGCCGTAGGACAGGGGTCTCAGATACGCAGTATTTT
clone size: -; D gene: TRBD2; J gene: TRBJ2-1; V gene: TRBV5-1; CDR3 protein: CASSLLAGSHNEQFF; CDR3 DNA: TGCGCCAGCAGCTTGCTAGCGGGATCCCACAATGAGCAGTTCTTC
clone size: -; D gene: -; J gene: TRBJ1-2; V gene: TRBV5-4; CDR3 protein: CASSLTSRDYGYTF; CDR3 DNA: TGTGCCAGCAGCCTGACAAGCAGGGACTATGGCTACACCTTC
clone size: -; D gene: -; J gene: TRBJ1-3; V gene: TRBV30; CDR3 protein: CAWRERGGSGNTIYF; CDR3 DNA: TGTGCCTGGAGAGAGAGGGGGGGCTCTGGAAACACCATATATTTT
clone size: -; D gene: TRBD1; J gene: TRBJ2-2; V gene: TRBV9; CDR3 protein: CASSVDLQSLDRGGGELFF; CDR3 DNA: TGTGCCAGCAGCGTAGACCTTCAGAGTTTGGACAGGGGTGGCGGGGAGCTGTTTTTT
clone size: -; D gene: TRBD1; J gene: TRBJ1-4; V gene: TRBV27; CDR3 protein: CASSRDRGANEKLFF; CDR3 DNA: TGTGCCAGCAGCCGGGACAGGGGGGCTAATGAAAAACTGTTTTTT
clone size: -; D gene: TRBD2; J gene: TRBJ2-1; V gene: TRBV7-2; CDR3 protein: CASSFLAGYNEQFF; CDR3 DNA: TGTGCCAGCAGCTTCCTAGCGGGGTACAATGAGCAGTTCTTC
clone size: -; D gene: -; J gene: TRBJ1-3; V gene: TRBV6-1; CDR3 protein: CASSASSGNTIYF; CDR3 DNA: TGTGCCAGCAGTGCCAGCTCTGGAAACACCATATATTTT
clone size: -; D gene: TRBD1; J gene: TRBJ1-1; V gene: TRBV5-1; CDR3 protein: CASSPDRGDTEAFF; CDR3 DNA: TGCGCCAGCAGCCCGGACAGGGGCGACACTGAAGCTTTCTTT
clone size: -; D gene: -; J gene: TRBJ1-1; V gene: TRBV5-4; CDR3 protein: CASSSSREGNTEAFF; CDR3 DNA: TGTGCCAGCAGCTCTTCCAGGGAGGGAAACACTGAAGCTTTCTTT
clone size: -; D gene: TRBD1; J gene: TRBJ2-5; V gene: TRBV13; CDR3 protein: CASSLGAQGAVETQYF; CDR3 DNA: TGTGCCAGCAGCTTAGGCGCGCAGGGGGCGGTGGAGACCCAGTACTTC
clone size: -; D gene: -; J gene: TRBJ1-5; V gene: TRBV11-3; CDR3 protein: CASSFRRNQPQHF; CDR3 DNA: TGTGCCAGCAGCTTTCGTCGCAATCAGCCCCAGCATTTT
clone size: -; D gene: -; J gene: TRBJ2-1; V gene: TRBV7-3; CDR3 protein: CASSLSGGPKYNEQFF; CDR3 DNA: TGTGCCAGCAGCTTAAGTGGGGGACCAAAATACAATGAGCAGTTCTTC
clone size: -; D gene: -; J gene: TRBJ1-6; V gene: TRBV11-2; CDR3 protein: CASSPQGLGSPLHF; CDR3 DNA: TGTGCCAGCAGCCCGCAGGGACTAGGTTCACCCCTCCACTTT
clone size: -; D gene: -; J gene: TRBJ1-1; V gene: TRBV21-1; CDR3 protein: CASSNLWTEAFF; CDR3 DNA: TGTGCCAGCAGCAACTTGTGGACTGAAGCTTTCTTT
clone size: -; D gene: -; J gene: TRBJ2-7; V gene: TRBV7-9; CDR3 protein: CASSPRARREQYF; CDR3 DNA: TGTGCCAGCAGCCCCAGGGCTCGGCGCGAGCAGTACTTC
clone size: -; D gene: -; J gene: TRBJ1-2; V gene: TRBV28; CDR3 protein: CASSLGIGYTF; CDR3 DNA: TGTGCCAGCAGTCTCGGAATCGGCTACACCTTC
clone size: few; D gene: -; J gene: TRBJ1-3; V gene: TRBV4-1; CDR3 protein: CASSHAGPRAGNTIYF; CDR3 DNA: TGCGCCAGCAGCCATGCGGGACCGCGGGCTGGAAACACCATATATTTT
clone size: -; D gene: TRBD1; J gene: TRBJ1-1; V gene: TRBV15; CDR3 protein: CATSARDREVTEAFF; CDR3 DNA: TGTGCCACCAGCGCCCGGGACAGGGAGGTCACTGAAGCTTTCTTT
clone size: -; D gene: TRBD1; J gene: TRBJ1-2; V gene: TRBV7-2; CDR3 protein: CASSQGGGRNYGYTF; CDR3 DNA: TGTGCCAGCAGCCAAGGGGGCGGCAGGAACTATGGCTACACCTTC
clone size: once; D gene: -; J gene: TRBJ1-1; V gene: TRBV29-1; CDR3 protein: CSFTPHITEAFF; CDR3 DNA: TGCAGCTTCACCCCCCACATAACTGAAGCTTTCTTT
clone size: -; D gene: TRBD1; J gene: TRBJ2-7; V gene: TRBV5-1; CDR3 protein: CASSSRDRDYEQYF; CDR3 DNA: TGCGCCAGCTCTAGCCGGGACAGGGACTACGAGCAGTACTTC
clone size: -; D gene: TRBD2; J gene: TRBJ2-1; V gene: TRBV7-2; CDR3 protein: CASTFLLARGYNEQFF; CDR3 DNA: TGTGCCAGCACCTTCCTACTAGCGCGGGGTTACAATGAGCAGTTCTTC
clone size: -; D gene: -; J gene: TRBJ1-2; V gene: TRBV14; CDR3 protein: CASSQSGRPNYGYTF; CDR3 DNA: TGTGCCAGCAGCCAATCGGGACGGCCCAACTATGGCTACACCTTC
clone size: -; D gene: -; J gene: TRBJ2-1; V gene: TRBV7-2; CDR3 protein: CASSRPSGNEQFF; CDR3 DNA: TGTGCCAGCAGCCGGCCCTCAGGCAATGAGCAGTTCTTC
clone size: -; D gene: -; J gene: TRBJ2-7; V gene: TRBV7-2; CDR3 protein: CASSGPGGGSRLEQYF; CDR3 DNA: TGTGCCAGCAGCGGGCCGGGGGGCGGGAGCCGCCTCGAGCAGTACTTC
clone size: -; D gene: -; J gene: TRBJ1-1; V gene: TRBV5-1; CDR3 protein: CASSLGQSNTEAFF; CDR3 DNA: TGCGCCAGCAGCTTGGGACAGTCGAACACTGAAGCTTTCTTT